The T cell receptor beta chain described here comes from a study of early T cells in non-severe SARS-CoV-2 infection. Study information: The study sequenced bulk RNA from unsorted whole blood, with chains unpaired.

As concerns this clonotype: Its specificity is unknown.

Individual cDNA molecules were tagged with unique molecular identifiers. Via MiXCR, TCRdb re-called the 5' RACE reads, giving one row per CDR3 protein. Of 35,000 to 45,000 distinct CDR3 sequences listed, around 7% are singletons. V was pared by 5 bases and J by 9 bases, with 11 bases between. The CDR3 covers 13 residues. The germline V gene encodes CDR1 SGHVS and CDR2 FQNEAQ. Whole-study findings and limits: In VDJdb matching, anti-spike CD8 responses were favored while private and CD4 specificities went missing.

Sequencing used whole blood, obtained at baseline. The sequence was obtained from an adult who was a healthcare worker with PCR-confirmed SARS-CoV-2 infection or an uninfected control (not recorded which). The V call is TRBV7-8, the J call TRBJ1-6; D is uncertain. The CDR3 DNA is TGTGCCAGCAGCCTTATAAAGGGTTCACCCCTCCACTTT. Protein product: CASSLIKGSPLHF.